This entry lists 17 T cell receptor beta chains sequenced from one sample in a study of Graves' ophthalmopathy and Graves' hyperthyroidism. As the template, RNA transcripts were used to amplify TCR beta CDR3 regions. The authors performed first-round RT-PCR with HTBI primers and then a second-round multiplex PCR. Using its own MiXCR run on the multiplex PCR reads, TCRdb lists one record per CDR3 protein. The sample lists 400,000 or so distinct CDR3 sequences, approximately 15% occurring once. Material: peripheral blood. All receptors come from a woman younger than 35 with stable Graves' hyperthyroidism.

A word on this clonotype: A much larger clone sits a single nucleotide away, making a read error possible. The chain's CDR3 is CSVEQGNYGYTF. CDR3 bases: TGCAGCGTTGAACAGGGTAACTATGGCTACACCTTC. The chain couples TRBV29-1 to TRBJ1-2, with D perhaps matching TRBD1 (5 bases). V was pared by 2 bases and J by 1 base, with 5 bases between. Germline V CDR1 and CDR2: SQVTM, ANQGSEA. This CDR3 contains 12 residues.

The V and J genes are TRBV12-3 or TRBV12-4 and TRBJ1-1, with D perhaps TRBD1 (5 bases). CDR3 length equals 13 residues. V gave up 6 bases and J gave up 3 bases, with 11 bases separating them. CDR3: CASSIGEYTEAFF. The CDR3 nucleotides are TGTGCCAGCAGCATAGGGGAGTACACTGAAGCTTTCTTT.

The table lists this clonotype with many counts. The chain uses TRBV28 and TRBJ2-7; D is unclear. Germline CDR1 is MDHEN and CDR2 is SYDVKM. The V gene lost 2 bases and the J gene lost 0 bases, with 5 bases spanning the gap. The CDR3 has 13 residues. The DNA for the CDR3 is TGTGCCAGCAGTTTAGTTAGCTCCTACGAGCAGTACTTC. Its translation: CASSLVSSYEQYF.

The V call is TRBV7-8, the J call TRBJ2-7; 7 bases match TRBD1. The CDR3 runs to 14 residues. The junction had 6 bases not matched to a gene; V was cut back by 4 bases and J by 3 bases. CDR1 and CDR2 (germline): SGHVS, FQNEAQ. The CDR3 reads CASSSVTGRYEQYF. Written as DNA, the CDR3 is TGTGCCAGCAGCTCCGTGACAGGGCGCTACGAGCAGTACTTC.

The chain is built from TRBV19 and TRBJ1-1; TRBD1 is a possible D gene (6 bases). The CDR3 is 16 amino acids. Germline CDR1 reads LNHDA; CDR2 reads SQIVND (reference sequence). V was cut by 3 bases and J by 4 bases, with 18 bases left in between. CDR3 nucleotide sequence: TGTGCCAGTAGTATGGAATCTTGGGGGCTGAGCACTGAAGCTTTCTTT. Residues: CASSMESWGLSTEAFF.

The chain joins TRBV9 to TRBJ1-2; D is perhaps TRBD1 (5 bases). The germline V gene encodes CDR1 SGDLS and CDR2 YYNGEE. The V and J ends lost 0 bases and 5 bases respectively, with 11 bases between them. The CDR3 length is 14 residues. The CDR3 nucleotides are TGTGCCAGCAGCGTAGGCGGGGGAGTGTATGGCTACACCTTC. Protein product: CASSVGGGVYGYTF.

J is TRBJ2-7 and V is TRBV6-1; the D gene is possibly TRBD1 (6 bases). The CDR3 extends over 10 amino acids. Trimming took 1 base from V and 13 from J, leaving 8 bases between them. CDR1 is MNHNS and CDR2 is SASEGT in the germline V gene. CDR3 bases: TGTGCCAGCAGTGAAGGACAGGCCTACTTC. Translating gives CASSEGQAYF.

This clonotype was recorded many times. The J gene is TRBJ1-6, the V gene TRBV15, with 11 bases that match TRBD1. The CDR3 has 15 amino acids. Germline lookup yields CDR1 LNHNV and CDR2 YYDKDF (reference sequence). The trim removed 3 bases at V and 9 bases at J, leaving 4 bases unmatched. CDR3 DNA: TGTGCCACCAGCAGGGTGGACAGGGGGCTTTCACCCCTCCACTTT. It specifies CATSRVDRGLSPLHF.

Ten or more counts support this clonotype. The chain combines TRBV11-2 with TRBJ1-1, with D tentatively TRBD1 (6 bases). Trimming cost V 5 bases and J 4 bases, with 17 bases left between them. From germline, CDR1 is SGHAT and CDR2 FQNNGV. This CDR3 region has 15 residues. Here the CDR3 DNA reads TGTGCCAGCAGCCTCGACAGGCGAGGGAGCACTGAAGCTTTCTTT. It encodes CASSLDRRGSTEAFF.

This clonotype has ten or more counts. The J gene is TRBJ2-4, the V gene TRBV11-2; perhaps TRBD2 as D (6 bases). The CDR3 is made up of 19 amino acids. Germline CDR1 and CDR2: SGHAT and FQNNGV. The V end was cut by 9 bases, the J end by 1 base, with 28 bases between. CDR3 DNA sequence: TGTGCCAGTACATCCCCGGACTATTCCCTAAGGCAGGCCAAAAACATTCAGTACTTC. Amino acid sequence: CASTSPDYSLRQAKNIQYF.

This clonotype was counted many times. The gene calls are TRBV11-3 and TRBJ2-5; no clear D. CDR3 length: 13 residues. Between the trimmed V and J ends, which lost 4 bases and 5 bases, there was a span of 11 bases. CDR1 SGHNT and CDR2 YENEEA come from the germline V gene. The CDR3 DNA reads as TGTGCCAGCAGCTCCGGGCAGTTGGAGACCCAGTACTTC. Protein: CASSSGQLETQYF.

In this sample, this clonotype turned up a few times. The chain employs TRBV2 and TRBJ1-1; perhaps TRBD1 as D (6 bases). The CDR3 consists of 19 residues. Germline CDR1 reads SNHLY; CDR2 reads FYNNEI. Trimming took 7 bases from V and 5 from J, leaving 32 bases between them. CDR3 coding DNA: TGTGCCAGCATTCCCGGGGGGCCCCCGGGACTCGGCCTGGGAACTGAAGCTTTCTTT. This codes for CASIPGGPPGLGLGTEAFF.

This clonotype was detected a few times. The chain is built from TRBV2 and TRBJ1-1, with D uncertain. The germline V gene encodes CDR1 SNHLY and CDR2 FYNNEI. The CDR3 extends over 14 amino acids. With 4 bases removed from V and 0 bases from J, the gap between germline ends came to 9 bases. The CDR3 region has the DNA TGTGCCAGCAGTGTGGAACGGATGAACACTGAAGCTTTCTTT. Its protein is CASSVERMNTEAFF.

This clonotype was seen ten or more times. This CDR3 is CASSLGGMGQNSPLHF. CDR3 coding DNA: TGTGCCAGCAGCTTAGGGGGCATGGGGCAAAATTCACCCCTCCACTTT. The rearrangement uses TRBV7-8 and TRBJ1-6; maybe TRBD1 (5 bases). V dropped 1 base and J dropped 7 bases, with 14 bases sitting between them. This CDR3 has 16 amino acids. Per the germline V gene, CDR1 is SGHVS and CDR2 is FQNEAQ.

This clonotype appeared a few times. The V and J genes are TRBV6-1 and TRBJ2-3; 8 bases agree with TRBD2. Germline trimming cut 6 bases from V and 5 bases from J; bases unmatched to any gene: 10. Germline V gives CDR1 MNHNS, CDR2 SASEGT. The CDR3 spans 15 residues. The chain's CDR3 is CASSRAGAGGDTQYF. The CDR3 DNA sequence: TGTGCCAGCAGCCGAGCGGGGGCCGGCGGAGATACGCAGTATTTT.

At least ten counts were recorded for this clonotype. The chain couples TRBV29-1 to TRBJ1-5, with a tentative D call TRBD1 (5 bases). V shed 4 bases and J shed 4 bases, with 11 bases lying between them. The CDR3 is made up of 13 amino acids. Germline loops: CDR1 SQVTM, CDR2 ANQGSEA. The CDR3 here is CSVVWGLNQPQHF. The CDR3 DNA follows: TGCAGCGTTGTGTGGGGACTTAATCAGCCCCAGCATTTT.

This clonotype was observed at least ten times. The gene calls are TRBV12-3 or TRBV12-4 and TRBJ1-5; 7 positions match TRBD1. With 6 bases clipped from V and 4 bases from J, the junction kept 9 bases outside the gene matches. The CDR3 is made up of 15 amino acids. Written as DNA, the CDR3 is TGTGCCAGCAGGCCTCCAGGGGGAATAAATCAGCCCCAGCATTTT. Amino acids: CASRPPGGINQPQHF.